This TCR beta chain derives from a study of CD4+ T cells in melanoma. Study conclusions and caveats: In melanoma, neoantigen-specific CD4+ T cells reportedly differed in differentiation state.

Data came from immunoSEQ multiplex PCR; TCRdb stores just in-frame clones and leaves some out. Of approximately 11,000 clones detected, less than 75% appear once; the ten largest clones hold 9% to 15%. Details on this clone: Its antigen is unidentified.

V was trimmed by 1 base and J by 0 bases, leaving 4 bases between them. Germline CDR1 reads SGHVS; CDR2 reads FNYEAQ. CDR3 length: 15 residues. The TCR comes from a human donor with melanoma. The V and J genes are TRBV7-6 and TRBJ2-6; D is ambiguous. The sample comprised cells from a culture (not recorded whether cultured in vitro). CDR3 amino acids: CASSLVGSGANVLTF. For the CDR3, the DNA is TGTGCCAGCAGCTTAGTTGGCTCTGGGGCCAACGTCCTGACTTTC.